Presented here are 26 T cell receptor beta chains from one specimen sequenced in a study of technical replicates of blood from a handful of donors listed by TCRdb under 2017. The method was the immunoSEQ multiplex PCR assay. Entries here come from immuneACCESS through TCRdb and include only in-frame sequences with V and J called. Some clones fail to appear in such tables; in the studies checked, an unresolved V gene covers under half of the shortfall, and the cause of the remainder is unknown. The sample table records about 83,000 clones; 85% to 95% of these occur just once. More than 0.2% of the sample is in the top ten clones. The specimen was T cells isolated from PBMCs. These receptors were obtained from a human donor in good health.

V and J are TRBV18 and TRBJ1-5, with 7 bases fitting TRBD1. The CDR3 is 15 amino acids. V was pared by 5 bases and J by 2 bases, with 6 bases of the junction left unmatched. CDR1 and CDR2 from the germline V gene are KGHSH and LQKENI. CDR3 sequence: CASSAGTVGNQPQHF. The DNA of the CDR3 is TGTGCCAGCTCAGCCGGGACAGTTGGCAATCAGCCCCAGCATTTT. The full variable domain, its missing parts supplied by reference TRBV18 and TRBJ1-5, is NAGVMQNPRHLVRRRGQEARLRCSPMKGHSHVYWYRQLPEEGLKFMVYLQKENIIDESGMPKERFSAEFPKEGPSILRIQQVVRGDSAAYFCASSAGTVGNQPQHFGDGTRLSIL.

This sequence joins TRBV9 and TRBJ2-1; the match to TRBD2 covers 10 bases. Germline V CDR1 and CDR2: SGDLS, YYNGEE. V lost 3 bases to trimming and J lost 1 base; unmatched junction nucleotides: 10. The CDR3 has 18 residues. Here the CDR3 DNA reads TGTGCCAGCAGCGGCATAAGCGGGAGGGCCGCTTCCTACAATGAGCAGTTCTTC. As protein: CASSGISGRAASYNEQFF.

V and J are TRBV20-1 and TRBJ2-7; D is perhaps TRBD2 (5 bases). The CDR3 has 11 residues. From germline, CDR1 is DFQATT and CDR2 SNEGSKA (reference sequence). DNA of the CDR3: TGCAGCGCACTAGAAAATTACGAGCAGTACTTC. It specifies CSALENYEQYF.

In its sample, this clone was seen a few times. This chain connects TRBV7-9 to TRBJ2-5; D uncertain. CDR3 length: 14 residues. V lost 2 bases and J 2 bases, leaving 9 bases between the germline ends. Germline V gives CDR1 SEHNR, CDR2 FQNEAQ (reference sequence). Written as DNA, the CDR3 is TGTGCCAGCAGCTTACGTAACTATCAAGAGACCCAGTACTTC. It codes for CASSLRNYQETQYF. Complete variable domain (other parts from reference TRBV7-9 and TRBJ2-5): DTGVSQNPRHKITKRGQNVTFRCDPISEHNRLYWYRQTLGQGPEFLTYFQNEAQLEKSRLLSDRFSAERPKGSFSTLEIQRTEQGDSAMYLCASSLRNYQETQYFGPGTRLLVL.

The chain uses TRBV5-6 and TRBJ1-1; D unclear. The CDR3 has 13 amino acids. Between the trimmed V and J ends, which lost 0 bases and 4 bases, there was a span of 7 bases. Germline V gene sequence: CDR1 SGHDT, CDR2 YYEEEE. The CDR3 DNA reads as TGTGCCAGCAGCTTGGGAGTCGCCACTGAAGCTTTCTTT. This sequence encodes CASSLGVATEAFF.

The CDR3 loop is CASSLAWASGGAQKTQYF. The CDR3 DNA is TGCGCCAGCAGCTTGGCCTGGGCTAGCGGGGGGGCCCAGAAGACCCAGTACTTC. The chain recombines TRBV5-1 with TRBJ2-5; the match to TRBD2 covers 12 bases. From germline, CDR1 is SGHRS and CDR2 YFSETQ. J was trimmed by 6 bases and V by 0 bases; bases with no gene match: 12. The CDR3 contains 18 residues.

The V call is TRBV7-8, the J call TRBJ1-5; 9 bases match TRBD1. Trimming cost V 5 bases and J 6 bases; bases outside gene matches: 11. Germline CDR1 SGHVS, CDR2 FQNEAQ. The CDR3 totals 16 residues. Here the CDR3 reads CASSPGQGLRIQPQHF. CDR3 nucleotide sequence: TGTGCCAGCAGCCCGGGACAGGGTCTAAGGATTCAGCCCCAGCATTTT.

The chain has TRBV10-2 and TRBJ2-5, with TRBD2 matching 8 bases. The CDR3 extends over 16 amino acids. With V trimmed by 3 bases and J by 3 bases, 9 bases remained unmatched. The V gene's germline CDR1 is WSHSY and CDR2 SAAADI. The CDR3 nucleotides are TGCGCCAGCAGTGAACGTGCGGGGGGCAACGAAGAGACCCAGTACTTC. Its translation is CASSERAGGNEETQYF.

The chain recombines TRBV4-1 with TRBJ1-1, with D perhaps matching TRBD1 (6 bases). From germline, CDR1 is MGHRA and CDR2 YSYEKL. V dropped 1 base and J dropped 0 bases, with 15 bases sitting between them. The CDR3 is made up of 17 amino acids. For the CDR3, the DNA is TGCGCCAGCAGCCAAGGTAGTTTCGACAGGCTGAACACTGAAGCTTTCTTT. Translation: CASSQGSFDRLNTEAFF.

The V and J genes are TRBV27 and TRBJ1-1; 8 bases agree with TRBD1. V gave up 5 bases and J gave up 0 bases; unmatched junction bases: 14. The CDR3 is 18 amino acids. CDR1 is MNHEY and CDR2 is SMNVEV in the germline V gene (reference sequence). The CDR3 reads CASSHTGGAIFLNTEAFF. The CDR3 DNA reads TGTGCCAGCAGTCATACAGGGGGTGCCATCTTCTTGAACACTGAAGCTTTCTTT.

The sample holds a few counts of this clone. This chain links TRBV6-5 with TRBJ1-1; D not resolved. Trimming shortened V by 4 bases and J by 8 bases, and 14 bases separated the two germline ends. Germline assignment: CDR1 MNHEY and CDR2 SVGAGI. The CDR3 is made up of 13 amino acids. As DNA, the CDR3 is TGTGCCAGCAGTTCCGGGTGGGAGAGCGAAGCTTTCTTT. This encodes CASSSGWESEAFF.

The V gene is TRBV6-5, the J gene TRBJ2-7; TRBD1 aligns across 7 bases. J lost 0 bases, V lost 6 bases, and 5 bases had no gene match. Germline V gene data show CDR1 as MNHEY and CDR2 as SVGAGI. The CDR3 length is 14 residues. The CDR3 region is CASRGQLNSYEQYF. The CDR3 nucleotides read TGTGCCAGCAGGGGACAGCTGAACTCCTACGAGCAGTACTTC.

This CDR3 reads CASSNERRGLFGGYTF. The CDR3 DNA sequence: TGTGCCAGCAGCAACGAACGCAGGGGATTGTTTGGTGGCTACACCTTC. The chain combines TRBV5-6 with TRBJ1-2, with D tentatively TRBD1 (6 bases). Germline-derived CDR1 and CDR2 are SGHDT and YYEEEE. Trimming shortened V by 4 bases and J by 7 bases, and 23 bases separated the two germline ends. This CDR3 has 16 amino acids.

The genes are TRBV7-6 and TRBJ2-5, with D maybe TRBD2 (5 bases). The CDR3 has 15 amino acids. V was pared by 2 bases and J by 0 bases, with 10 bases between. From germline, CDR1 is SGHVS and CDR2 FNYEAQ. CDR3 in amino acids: CASSLRTSYQETQYF. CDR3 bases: TGTGCCAGCAGCTTACGGACTTCGTACCAAGAGACCCAGTACTTC.

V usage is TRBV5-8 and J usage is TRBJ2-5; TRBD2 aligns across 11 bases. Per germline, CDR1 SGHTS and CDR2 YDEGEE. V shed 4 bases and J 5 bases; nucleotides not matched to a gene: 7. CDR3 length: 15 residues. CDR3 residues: CASSQELAGDETQYF. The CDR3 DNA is TGTGCCAGCAGCCAAGAACTAGCGGGAGATGAGACCCAGTACTTC.

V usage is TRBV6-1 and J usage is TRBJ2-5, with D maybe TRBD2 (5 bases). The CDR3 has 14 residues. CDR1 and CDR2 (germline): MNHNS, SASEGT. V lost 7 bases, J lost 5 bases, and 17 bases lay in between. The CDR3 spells CASKPGSHGETQYF. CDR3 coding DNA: TGTGCCAGCAAACCGGGATCGCACGGGGAGACCCAGTACTTC.

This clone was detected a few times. CDR3 coding DNA: TGTGCCAGCAGCATTAGTAGCGGGAGCCAACGAAGCGGGGAGCTGTTTTTT. It codes for CASSISSGSQRSGELFF. The rearrangement uses TRBV7-2 and TRBJ2-2, with 9 bases matching TRBD2. The CDR3 covers 17 residues. V gave up 5 bases and J gave up 7 bases; unmatched junction bases: 14. Germline V lookup: CDR1 SGHTA, CDR2 FQGNSA. The complete variable domain, with remaining parts taken from reference TRBV7-2 and TRBJ2-2, reads GAGVSQSPSNKVTEKGKDVELRCDPISGHTALYWYRQSLGQGLEFLIYFQGNSAPDKSGLPSDRFSAERTGGSVSTLTIQRTQQEDSAVYLCASSISSGSQRSGELFFGEGSRLTVL.

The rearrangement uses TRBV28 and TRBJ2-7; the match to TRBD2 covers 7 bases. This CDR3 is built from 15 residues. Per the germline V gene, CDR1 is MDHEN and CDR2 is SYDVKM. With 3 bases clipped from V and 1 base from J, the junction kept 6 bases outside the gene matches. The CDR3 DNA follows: TGTGCCAGCAGTTTGAATAGCGGGCCGTCCTACGAGCAGTACTTC. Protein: CASSLNSGPSYEQYF.

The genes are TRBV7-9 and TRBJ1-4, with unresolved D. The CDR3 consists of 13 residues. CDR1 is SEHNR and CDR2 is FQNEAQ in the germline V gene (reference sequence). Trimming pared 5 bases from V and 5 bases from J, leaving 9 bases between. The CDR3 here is CASSPARNEKLFF. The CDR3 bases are TGTGCCAGCAGCCCCGCGAGAAATGAAAAACTGTTTTTT.

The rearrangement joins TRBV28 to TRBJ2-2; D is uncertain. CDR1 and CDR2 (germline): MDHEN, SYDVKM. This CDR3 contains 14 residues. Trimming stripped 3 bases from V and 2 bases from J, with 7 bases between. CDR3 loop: CASSLTLNTGELFF. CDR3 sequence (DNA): TGTGCCAGCAGTTTGACACTTAACACCGGGGAGCTGTTTTTT. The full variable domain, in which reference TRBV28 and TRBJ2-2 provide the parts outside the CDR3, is DVKVTQSSRYLVKRTGEKVFLECVQDMDHENMFWYRQDPGLGLRLIYFSYDVKMKEKGDIPEGYSVSREKKERFSLILESASTNQTSMYLCASSLTLNTGELFFGEGSRLTVL.

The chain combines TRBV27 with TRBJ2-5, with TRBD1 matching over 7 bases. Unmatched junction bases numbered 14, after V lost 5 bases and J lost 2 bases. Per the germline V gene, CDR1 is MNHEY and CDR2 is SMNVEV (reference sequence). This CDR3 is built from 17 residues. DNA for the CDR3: TGTGCCAGCAGTGCCCTATCGACAGGGCCGGTACAAGAGACCCAGTACTTC. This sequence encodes CASSALSTGPVQETQYF.

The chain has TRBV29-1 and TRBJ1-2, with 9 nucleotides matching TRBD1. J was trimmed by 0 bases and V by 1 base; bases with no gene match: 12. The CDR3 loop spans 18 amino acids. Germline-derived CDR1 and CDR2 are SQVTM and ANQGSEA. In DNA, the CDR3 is TGCAGCGTTGAAGTAAGAGGGGCGGACAGGGGAGCTAACTATGGCTACACCTTC. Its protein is CSVEVRGADRGANYGYTF.

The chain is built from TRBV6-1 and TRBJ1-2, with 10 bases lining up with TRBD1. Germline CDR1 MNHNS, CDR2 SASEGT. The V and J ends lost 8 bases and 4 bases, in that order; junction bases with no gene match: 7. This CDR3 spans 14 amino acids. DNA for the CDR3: TGTGCCAGCGGGGACAGGGGCCGGGGCTATGGCTACACCTTC. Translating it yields CASGDRGRGYGYTF.

CDR3 residues: CASSLGGRNGNQPQHF. CDR3 nucleotide sequence: TGTGCCAGCAGCTTAGGGGGGCGTAATGGCAATCAGCCCCAGCATTTT. The rearrangement joins TRBV7-8 to TRBJ1-5, with D possibly TRBD1 on 6 matching bases. The CDR3 has 16 residues. The germline CDR1 and CDR2 sequences are SGHVS and FQNEAQ. Trimming stripped 1 base from V and 2 bases from J, with 12 bases between.

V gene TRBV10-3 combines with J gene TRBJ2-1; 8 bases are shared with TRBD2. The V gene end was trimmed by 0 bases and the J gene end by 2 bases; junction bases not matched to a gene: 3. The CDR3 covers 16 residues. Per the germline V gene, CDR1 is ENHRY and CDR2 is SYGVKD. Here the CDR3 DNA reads TGTGCCATCAGTGAGTCTGGAGCGGGGGCCTACAATGAGCAGTTCTTC. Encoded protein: CAISESGAGAYNEQFF.

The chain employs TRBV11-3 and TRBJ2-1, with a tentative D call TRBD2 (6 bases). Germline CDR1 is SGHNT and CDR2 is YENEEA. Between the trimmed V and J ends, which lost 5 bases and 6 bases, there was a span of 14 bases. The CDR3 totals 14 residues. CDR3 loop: CASSPQLATNEQFF. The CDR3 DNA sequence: TGTGCCAGCAGCCCCCAGCTAGCGACCAATGAGCAGTTCTTC.